The rows below give T cell receptor beta chains drawn from one sample of a study of T cell changes during pregnancy in multiple sclerosis. TCRdb's copy holds only in-frame clones and misses some; the assay was immunoSEQ multiplex PCR. This sample yields approximately 33,000 clones, of which about 90% are seen a single time; about 0.74% belongs to the top ten. The sequences come from CD4+ T cells from peripheral blood mononuclear cells, collected in the first trimester of pregnancy. These receptors came from a female donor in good health, enrolled as a control in a pregnancy study. Both conserved end residues are part of each CDR3. Each record gives: V gene, D gene, J gene, clone size, CDR3 protein, CDR3 DNA. A D gene is named only where the DNA matches it firmly. Only some rows state a clone size, as once, few, many or a class for expanded clones.

v_call: TRBV6-5; d_call: TRBD1; j_call: TRBJ1-1; clone_size: .; cdr3_aa: CASKRTGFTEAFF; cdr3_nt: TGTGCCAGCAAGCGGACAGGCTTTACTGAAGCTTTCTTT
v_call: TRBV2; d_call: .; j_call: TRBJ1-1; clone_size: .; cdr3_aa: CASSEAPQLEAFF; cdr3_nt: TGTGCCAGCAGTGAAGCGCCTCAGTTGGAAGCTTTCTTT
v_call: TRBV2; d_call: .; j_call: TRBJ1-1; clone_size: few; cdr3_aa: CASSVRFNTEAFF; cdr3_nt: TGTGCCAGCAGTGTCAGGTTTAACACTGAAGCTTTCTTT
v_call: TRBV5-4; d_call: .; j_call: TRBJ2-5; clone_size: .; cdr3_aa: CASSLTGRMETQYF; cdr3_nt: TGTGCCAGCAGCTTGACGGGGAGGATGGAGACCCAGTACTTC
v_call: TRBV19; d_call: .; j_call: TRBJ1-2; clone_size: .; cdr3_aa: CASSIGQGLGYTF; cdr3_nt: TGTGCCAGTAGTATTGGGCAGGGACTTGGCTACACCTTC
v_call: TRBV11-3; d_call: TRBD1; j_call: TRBJ1-1; clone_size: once; cdr3_aa: CASKDRVNTEAFF; cdr3_nt: TGTGCCAGCAAGGACAGGGTGAACACTGAAGCTTTCTTT
v_call: TRBV29-1; d_call: .; j_call: TRBJ2-1; clone_size: .; cdr3_aa: CSVEDLRRGKPFF; cdr3_nt: TGCAGCGTTGAAGATCTAAGGCGGGGAAAGCCCTTCTTC
v_call: TRBV19; d_call: TRBD1; j_call: TRBJ1-2; clone_size: .; cdr3_aa: CASSADRGHYGYTF; cdr3_nt: TGTGCCAGTAGTGCGGACAGGGGGCACTATGGCTACACCTTC
v_call: TRBV30; d_call: TRBD1; j_call: TRBJ1-1; clone_size: once; cdr3_aa: CAWRPGGLSEAFF; cdr3_nt: TGTGCCTGGAGACCAGGGGGCCTCTCTGAAGCTTTCTTT
v_call: TRBV29-1; d_call: TRBD1; j_call: TRBJ1-4; clone_size: .; cdr3_aa: CSVGTDLNEKLFF; cdr3_nt: TGCAGCGTGGGGACAGACCTTAATGAAAAACTGTTTTTT
v_call: TRBV6-1; d_call: .; j_call: TRBJ1-1; clone_size: .; cdr3_aa: CASSEALRSVAFF; cdr3_nt: TGTGCCAGCAGTGAAGCGCTCCGGAGCGTGGCTTTCTTT
v_call: TRBV9; d_call: TRBD1; j_call: TRBJ2-5; clone_size: .; cdr3_aa: CASSVTGETQYF; cdr3_nt: TGTGCCAGCAGCGTGACAGGGGAGACCCAGTACTTC
v_call: TRBV6-5; d_call: TRBD2; j_call: TRBJ2-1; clone_size: .; cdr3_aa: CASSSQTSGNEQFF; cdr3_nt: TGTGCCAGCAGCTCCCAGACTAGCGGCAATGAGCAGTTCTTC
v_call: TRBV6-1; d_call: .; j_call: TRBJ1-5; clone_size: .; cdr3_aa: CASSGQDNSNQPQHF; cdr3_nt: TGTGCCAGCAGTGGACAGGATAATAGCAATCAGCCCCAGCATTTT
v_call: TRBV5-6; d_call: .; j_call: TRBJ1-2; clone_size: .; cdr3_aa: CASSLVQGSNYGYTF; cdr3_nt: TGTGCCAGCAGCTTGGTACAGGGCTCTAACTATGGCTACACCTTC
v_call: TRBV19; d_call: .; j_call: TRBJ1-4; clone_size: once; cdr3_aa: CASSSRRDTQLFF; cdr3_nt: TGTGCCAGTAGTTCCCGCCGGGACACCCAACTGTTTTTT
v_call: TRBV9; d_call: .; j_call: TRBJ1-1; clone_size: few; cdr3_aa: CASSPSWGHQAFF; cdr3_nt: TGTGCCAGCAGCCCCAGTTGGGGACACCAAGCTTTCTTT
v_call: TRBV18; d_call: TRBD1; j_call: TRBJ1-2; clone_size: .; cdr3_aa: CASSPESSGGVLDGYTF; cdr3_nt: TGTGCCAGCTCACCGGAGAGCTCAGGGGGCGTTTTGGATGGCTACACCTTC
v_call: TRBV11-1; d_call: .; j_call: TRBJ1-6; clone_size: .; cdr3_aa: CASSLLRNSPLHF; cdr3_nt: TGTGCCAGCAGCTTATTGAGAAATTCACCCCTCCACTTT
v_call: TRBV9; d_call: .; j_call: TRBJ2-3; clone_size: .; cdr3_aa: CASSEGGALTDTQYF; cdr3_nt: TGTGCCAGCAGCGAGGGGGGGGCCCTCACAGATACGCAGTATTTT
v_call: TRBV5-1; d_call: TRBD1; j_call: TRBJ2-5; clone_size: .; cdr3_aa: CASTTGMGETQYF; cdr3_nt: TGCGCCAGCACGACAGGGATGGGGGAGACCCAGTACTTC
v_call: TRBV5-4; d_call: TRBD1; j_call: TRBJ2-7; clone_size: .; cdr3_aa: CASSFKQGNFEQYF; cdr3_nt: TGTGCCAGCAGCTTTAAACAGGGGAATTTCGAGCAGTACTTC
v_call: TRBV25-1; d_call: TRBD1; j_call: TRBJ1-2; clone_size: .; cdr3_aa: CASSKGQYGYTF; cdr3_nt: TGTGCCAGCAGTAAGGGACAGTATGGCTACACCTTC
v_call: TRBV2; d_call: TRBD1; j_call: TRBJ1-2; clone_size: .; cdr3_aa: CASSPGTDYGYTF; cdr3_nt: TGTGCCAGCAGTCCGGGGACAGATTATGGCTACACCTTC
v_call: TRBV27; d_call: TRBD2; j_call: TRBJ2-1; clone_size: .; cdr3_aa: CASSLYLSGSYNEQFF; cdr3_nt: TGTGCCAGCAGTTTATATCTTAGCGGGTCCTACAATGAGCAGTTCTTC
v_call: TRBV4-2; d_call: .; j_call: TRBJ1-2; clone_size: .; cdr3_aa: CASSLDYHNYGYTF; cdr3_nt: TGTGCCAGCAGCCTGGACTACCATAACTATGGCTACACCTTC
v_call: TRBV2; d_call: .; j_call: TRBJ2-7; clone_size: .; cdr3_aa: CASSVSLGLYEQYF; cdr3_nt: TGTGCCAGCAGTGTTTCTCTGGGGCTCTACGAGCAGTACTTC
v_call: TRBV11-3; d_call: .; j_call: TRBJ1-1; clone_size: .; cdr3_aa: CAPGRTEAFF; cdr3_nt: TGTGCCCCGGGAAGGACTGAAGCTTTCTTT
v_call: TRBV5-4; d_call: TRBD1; j_call: TRBJ1-4; clone_size: .; cdr3_aa: CASSLGQGATNEKLFF; cdr3_nt: TGTGCCAGCAGCTTGGGACAGGGTGCAACTAATGAAAAACTGTTTTTT
v_call: TRBV5-6; d_call: .; j_call: TRBJ1-1; clone_size: .; cdr3_aa: CASSSRGFMNTEAFF; cdr3_nt: TGTGCCAGCAGCTCACGGGGTTTCATGAACACTGAAGCTTTCTTT
v_call: TRBV2; d_call: TRBD1; j_call: TRBJ2-5; clone_size: .; cdr3_aa: CASSDGTGGETQYF; cdr3_nt: TGTGCCAGCAGTGATGGGACAGGGGGAGAGACCCAGTACTTC
v_call: TRBV7-2; d_call: TRBD1; j_call: TRBJ2-5; clone_size: .; cdr3_aa: CASSLFRGETQYF; cdr3_nt: TGTGCCAGCAGCCTATTCAGGGGGGAGACCCAGTACTTC
v_call: TRBV7-2; d_call: .; j_call: TRBJ2-3; clone_size: .; cdr3_aa: CASSSFEDTQYF; cdr3_nt: TGTGCCAGCAGTTCCTTTGAGGATACGCAGTATTTT
v_call: TRBV23-1; d_call: .; j_call: TRBJ1-6; clone_size: .; cdr3_aa: CASSQSRVAYNSPLHF; cdr3_nt: TGCGCCAGCAGTCAATCGCGAGTAGCCTATAATTCACCCCTCCACTTT
v_call: TRBV6-5; d_call: TRBD1; j_call: TRBJ2-7; clone_size: .; cdr3_aa: CASRQQGADYEQYF; cdr3_nt: TGTGCCAGCAGACAGCAGGGGGCTGATTACGAGCAGTACTTC
v_call: TRBV4-3; d_call: .; j_call: TRBJ1-1; clone_size: few; cdr3_aa: CASSQDGRGDAFF; cdr3_nt: TGCGCCAGCAGCCAAGACGGCAGGGGTGACGCTTTCTTT
v_call: TRBV11-2; d_call: TRBD2; j_call: TRBJ2-2; clone_size: .; cdr3_aa: CASSLSSGGAAGELFF; cdr3_nt: TGTGCCAGCAGCTTATCCAGCGGGGGGGCCGCCGGGGAGCTGTTTTTT
v_call: TRBV27; d_call: .; j_call: TRBJ1-6; clone_size: .; cdr3_aa: CASSFSLWGLRDSPLHF; cdr3_nt: TGTGCCAGCAGTTTCTCCCTGTGGGGCCTCCGGGATTCACCCCTCCACTTT
v_call: TRBV6-6; d_call: TRBD1; j_call: TRBJ1-2; clone_size: .; cdr3_aa: CASSYGTANYGYTF; cdr3_nt: TGTGCCAGCAGTTACGGGACAGCAAACTATGGCTACACCTTC
v_call: TRBV30; d_call: TRBD1; j_call: TRBJ1-3; clone_size: .; cdr3_aa: CAWSYRGSIYF; cdr3_nt: TGTGCCTGGAGTTACAGGGGGTCCATATATTTT